The sequence of this TCR beta chain was determined in a study of blood T cell repertoires in COVID-19 (dated by TCRdb to about 2020). With respect to the entire study: Samples from collaborators originated in the United States, Italy and Spain and spanned both the acute and convalescent phases of COVID-19. The prospective study material was composed of cDNA or gDNA derived from T cells, B-cell-depleted T cells, or PBMCs. A freely available public database, intended as a resource for researchers studying the immune response to SARS-CoV-2, is where the repertoires were released. Where available, HLA class I and class II types were obtained from metadata supplied by the sample provider rather than from assay-based typing. The dataset comprised deeply sampled blood TCRbeta repertoires from subjects exposed to, actively infected with, or recovered from COVID-19. Samples were obtained from the ongoing ImmuneRACE study (first 160 participants) and from approximately 1,200 subjects provided by 6 global collaborators. Nearly every sample came with metadata listing a de-identified subject ID, COVID-19 status, age in years and sex.

Comment on this clone: This clone's antigen is unknown. Per-nucleotide qualities are absent, and no much larger clonotype sits a single base away.

Points the paper makes about the study in general: The amount of clinical and demographic metadata varied by source and participant and was provided uncurated.

One collaborating source in Seattle enrolled patients during active infection and followed them longitudinally through the course of disease. Each collaborating institution followed its own protocols to collect whole blood in K2EDTA tubes. For TCRbeta analysis, collaborators shipped samples in one of three forms: frozen whole blood, isolated PBMCs, or DNA extracted from either of those sample types. At the junction V is shortened by 0 bases and J by 4 bases, with 15 bases in between. For CDR1 and CDR2, the germline V gene (reference sequence) lists GTSNPN and SVGIG. Its CDR3 holds 15 amino acids, cysteine through phenylalanine. Only the CDR3 region is kept as DNA, spanning 45 bases read in frame from base 1. The immunoSEQ Assay, a bias-controlled multiplex PCR, was used to amplify TCRbeta CDR3 regions from genomic DNA. From the authors' description of their analysis: The number of nucleated cells in each sample was estimated by amplification of reference gene primers within the assay. Sequence reads were collapsed and filtered to measure the absolute abundance of every unique TCRbeta CDR3 rearrangement. For each sample, productive Simpson clonality was calculated as the square root of Simpson's diversity index over productive rearrangements. The clones in this table, taken by TCRdb from immuneACCESS, are in-frame only. Not every clone is retained; where verified, under half of the shortfall comes from an unresolved V gene, and the cause of the rest is unknown. Clone size and V and J calls were adopted from that table, with D and trimming inferred from the DNA. This sample holds a few hundred thousand clones; approximately 88% were observed only once. 10% to 13% of the sample goes to the ten largest clones.

The sample consisted of peripheral blood. The TCR originated in a woman in her 70s with COVID-19, enrolled during active disease. Recombination connected TRBV30 to TRBJ1-1, with the D gene uncertain. The CDR3 in this case is CAWSVTPEVGTEAFF. The DNA sequence is given as TGTGCCTGGAGTGTAACCCCAGAGGTGGGCACTGAAGCTTTCTTT.